This TCR beta chain comes out of a study of siplizumab effects on memory and regulatory T cells. Study-wide points: A small minority of alloreactive clones were mapped to unstimulated subsets. Siplizumab, the agent tested, significantly reduced alloreactive sequences traceable to unstimulated CD4+ memory cells.

Roughly 99,000 TCR templates were assayed per sample. Only in-frame clones appear in the TCRdb table, and some are missing; sequencing was by immunoSEQ multiplex PCR. Among 100,000 or so clones listed, 85% to 95% were seen once. Comment on this clone: Its antigen is unknown.

Germline assignment: CDR1 SGHTA and CDR2 FQGTGA. The V and J ends lost 5 bases and 2 bases respectively, with 9 bases between them. The CDR3 spans 13 residues. Specimen: non-Treg CD4+ T cells sorted from blood. The TCR originated in a human donor in good health. The V and J genes are TRBV7-3 and TRBJ1-1; D gene uncertain. CDR3: CASSVTPNTEAFF. CDR3 nucleotide sequence: TGTGCCAGCAGCGTGACACCTAACACTGAAGCTTTCTTT. The full variable domain, in which reference TRBV7-3 and TRBJ1-1 provide the parts outside the CDR3, is GAGVSQTPSNKVTEKGKYVELRCDPISGHTALYWYRQSLGQGPEFLIYFQGTGAADDSGLPNDRFFAVRPEGSVSTLKIQRTERGDSAVYLCASSVTPNTEAFFGQGTRLTVV.